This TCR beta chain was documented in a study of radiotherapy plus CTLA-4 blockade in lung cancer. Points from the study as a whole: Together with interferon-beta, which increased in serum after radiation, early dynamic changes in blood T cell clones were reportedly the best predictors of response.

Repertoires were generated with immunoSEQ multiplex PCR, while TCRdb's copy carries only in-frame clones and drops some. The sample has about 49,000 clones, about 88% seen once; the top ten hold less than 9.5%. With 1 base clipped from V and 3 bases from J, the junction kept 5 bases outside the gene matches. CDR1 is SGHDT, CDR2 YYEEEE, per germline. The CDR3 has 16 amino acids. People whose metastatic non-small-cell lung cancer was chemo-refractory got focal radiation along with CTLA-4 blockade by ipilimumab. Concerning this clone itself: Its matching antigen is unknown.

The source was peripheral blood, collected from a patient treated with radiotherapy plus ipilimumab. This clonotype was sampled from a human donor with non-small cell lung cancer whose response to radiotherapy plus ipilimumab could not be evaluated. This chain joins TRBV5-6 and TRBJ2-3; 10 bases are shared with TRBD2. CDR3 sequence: CASSLRLAGGTDTQYF. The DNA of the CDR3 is TGTGCCAGCAGCTTGAGGTTAGCGGGAGGTACAGATACGCAGTATTTT.